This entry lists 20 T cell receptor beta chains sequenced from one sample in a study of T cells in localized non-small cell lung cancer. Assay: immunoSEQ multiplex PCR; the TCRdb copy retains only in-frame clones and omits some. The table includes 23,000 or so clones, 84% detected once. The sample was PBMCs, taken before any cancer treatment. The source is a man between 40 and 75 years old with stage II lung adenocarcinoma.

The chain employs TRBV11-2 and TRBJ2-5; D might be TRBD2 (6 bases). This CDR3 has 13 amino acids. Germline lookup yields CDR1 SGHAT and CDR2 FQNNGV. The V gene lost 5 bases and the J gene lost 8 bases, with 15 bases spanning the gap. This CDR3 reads CASSLGTPETQYF. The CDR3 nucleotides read TGTGCCAGCAGCCTAGGGACTCCGGAAACCCAGTACTTC.

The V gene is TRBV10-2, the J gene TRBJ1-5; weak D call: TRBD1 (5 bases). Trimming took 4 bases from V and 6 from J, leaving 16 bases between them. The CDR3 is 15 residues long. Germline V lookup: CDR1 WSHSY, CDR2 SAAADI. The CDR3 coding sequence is TGCGCCAGCAGTGGGGGCAGGGAGTCCGCTCAGCCCCAGCATTTT. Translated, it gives CASSGGRESAQPQHF.

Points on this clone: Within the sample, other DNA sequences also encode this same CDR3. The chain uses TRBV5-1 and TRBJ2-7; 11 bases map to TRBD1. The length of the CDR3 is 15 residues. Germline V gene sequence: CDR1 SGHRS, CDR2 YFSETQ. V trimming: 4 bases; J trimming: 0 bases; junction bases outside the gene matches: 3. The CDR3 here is CASSGGQGGSYEQYF. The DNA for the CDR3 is TGCGCCAGCAGCGGGGGACAGGGGGGCTCCTACGAGCAGTACTTC.

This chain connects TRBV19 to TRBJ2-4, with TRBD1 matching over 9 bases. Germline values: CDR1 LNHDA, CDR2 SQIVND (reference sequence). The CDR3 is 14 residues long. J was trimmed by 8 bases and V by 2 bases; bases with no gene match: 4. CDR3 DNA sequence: TGTGCCAGTAGTATACCGGGACAGGGCCACATTCAGTACTTC. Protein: CASSIPGQGHIQYF.

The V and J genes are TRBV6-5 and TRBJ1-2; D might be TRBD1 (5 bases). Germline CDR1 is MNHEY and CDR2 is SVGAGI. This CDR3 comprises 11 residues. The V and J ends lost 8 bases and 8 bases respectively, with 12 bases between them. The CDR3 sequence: CASHGGQGYTF. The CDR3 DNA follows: TGTGCCAGCCACGGGGGTCAAGGCTACACCTTC.

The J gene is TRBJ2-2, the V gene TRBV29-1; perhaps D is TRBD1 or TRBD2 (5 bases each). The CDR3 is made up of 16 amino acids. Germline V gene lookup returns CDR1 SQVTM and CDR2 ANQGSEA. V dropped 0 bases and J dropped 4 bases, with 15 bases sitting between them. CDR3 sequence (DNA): TGCAGCGTTGAAGATTTTGAGGGGTTGGGCACCGGGGAGCTGTTTTTT. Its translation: CSVEDFEGLGTGELFF.

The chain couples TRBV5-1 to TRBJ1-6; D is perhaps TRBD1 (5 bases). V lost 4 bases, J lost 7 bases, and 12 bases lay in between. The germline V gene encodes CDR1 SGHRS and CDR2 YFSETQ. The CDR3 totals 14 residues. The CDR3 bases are TGCGCCAGCAGCCCCGGAGAGGGGAATTCACCCCTCCACTTT. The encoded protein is CASSPGEGNSPLHF. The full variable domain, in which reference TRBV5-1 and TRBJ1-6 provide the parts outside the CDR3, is KAGVTQTPRYLIKTRGQQVTLSCSPISGHRSVSWYQQTPGQGLQFLFEYFSETQRNKGNFPGRFSGRQFSNSRSEMNVSTLELGDSALYLCASSPGEGNSPLHFGNGTRLTVT.

CDR3 nucleotide sequence: TGTGCCAGCAGCTTAGAGTACAGTACCAATTCACCCCTCCACTTT. Translation: CASSLEYSTNSPLHF. This sequence joins TRBV7-2 and TRBJ1-6; D ambiguous. V lost 1 base, J lost 7 bases, and 11 bases lay in between. CDR1 is SGHTA, CDR2 FQGNSA, per germline. CDR3 size: 15 residues. The full variable domain, with the rest looked up from reference TRBV7-2 and TRBJ1-6, is GAGVSQSPSNKVTEKGKDVELRCDPISGHTALYWYRQSLGQGLEFLIYFQGNSAPDKSGLPSDRFSAERTGGSVSTLTIQRTQQEDSAVYLCASSLEYSTNSPLHFGNGTRLTVT.

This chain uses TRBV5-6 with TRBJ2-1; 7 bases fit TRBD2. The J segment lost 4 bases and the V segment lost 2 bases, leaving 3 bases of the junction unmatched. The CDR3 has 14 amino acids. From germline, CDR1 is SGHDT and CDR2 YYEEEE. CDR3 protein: CASSLAGRYNEQFF. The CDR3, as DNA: TGTGCCAGCAGCTTAGCGGGGCGATACAATGAGCAGTTCTTC.

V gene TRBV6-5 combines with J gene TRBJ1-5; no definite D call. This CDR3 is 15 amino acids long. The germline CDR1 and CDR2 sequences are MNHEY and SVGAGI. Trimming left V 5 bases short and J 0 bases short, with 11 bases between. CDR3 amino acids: CASSTGPHSNQPQHF. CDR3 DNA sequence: TGTGCCAGCAGTACCGGACCTCATAGCAATCAGCCCCAGCATTTT.

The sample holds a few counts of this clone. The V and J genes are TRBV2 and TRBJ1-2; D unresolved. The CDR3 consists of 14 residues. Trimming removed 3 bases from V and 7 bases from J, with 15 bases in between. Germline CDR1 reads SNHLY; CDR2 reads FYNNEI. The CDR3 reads CASSDRTSSAGYTF. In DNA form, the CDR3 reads TGTGCCAGCAGTGATAGGACGTCGTCTGCTGGCTACACCTTC.

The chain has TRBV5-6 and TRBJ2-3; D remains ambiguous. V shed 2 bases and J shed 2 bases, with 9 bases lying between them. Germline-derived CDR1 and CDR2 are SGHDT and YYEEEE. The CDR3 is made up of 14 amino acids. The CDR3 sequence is CASSFGASTDTQYF. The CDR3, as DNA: TGTGCCAGCAGCTTCGGTGCGTCCACAGATACGCAGTATTTT. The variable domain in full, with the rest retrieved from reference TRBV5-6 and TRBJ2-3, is DAGVTQSPTHLIKTRGQQVTLRCSPKSGHDTVSWYQQALGQGPQFIFQYYEEEERQRGNFPDRFSGHQFPNYSSELNVNALLLGDSALYLCASSFGASTDTQYFGPGTRLTVL.

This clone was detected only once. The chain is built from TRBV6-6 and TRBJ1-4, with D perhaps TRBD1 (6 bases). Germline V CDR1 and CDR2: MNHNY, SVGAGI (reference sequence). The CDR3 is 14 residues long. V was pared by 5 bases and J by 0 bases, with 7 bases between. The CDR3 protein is CASSGQTTNEKLFF. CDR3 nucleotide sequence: TGTGCCAGCAGTGGACAGACAACTAATGAAAAACTGTTTTTT.

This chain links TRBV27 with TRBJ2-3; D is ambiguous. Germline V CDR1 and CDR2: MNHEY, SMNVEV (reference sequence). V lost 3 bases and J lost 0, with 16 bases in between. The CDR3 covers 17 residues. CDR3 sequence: CASSFIPGPTSTDTQYF. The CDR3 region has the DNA TGTGCCAGCAGTTTCATCCCCGGACCCACTAGCACAGATACGCAGTATTTT.

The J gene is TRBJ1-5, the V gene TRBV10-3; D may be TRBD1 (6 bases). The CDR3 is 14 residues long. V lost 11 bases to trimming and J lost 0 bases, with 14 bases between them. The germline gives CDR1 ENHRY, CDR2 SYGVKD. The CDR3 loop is CASQTGNSNQPQHF. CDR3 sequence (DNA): TGTGCCTCACAGACAGGAAATAGCAATCAGCCCCAGCATTTT.

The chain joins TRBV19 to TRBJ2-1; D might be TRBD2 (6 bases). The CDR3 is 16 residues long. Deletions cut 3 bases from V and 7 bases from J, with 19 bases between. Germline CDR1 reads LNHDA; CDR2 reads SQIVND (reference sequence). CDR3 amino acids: CASSIRERVGPNEQFF. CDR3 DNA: TGTGCCAGTAGTATTCGAGAGCGGGTGGGGCCAAATGAGCAGTTCTTC. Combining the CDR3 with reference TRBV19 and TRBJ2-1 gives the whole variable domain DGGITQSPKYLFRKEGQNVTLSCEQNLNHDAMYWYRQDPGQGLRLIYYSQIVNDFQKGDIAEGYSVSREKKESFPLTVTSAQKNPTAFYLCASSIRERVGPNEQFFGPGTRLTVL.

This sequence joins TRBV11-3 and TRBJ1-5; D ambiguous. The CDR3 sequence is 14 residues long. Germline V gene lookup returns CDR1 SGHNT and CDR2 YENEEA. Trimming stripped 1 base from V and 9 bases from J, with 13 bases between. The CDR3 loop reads CASSLGAGKGPQHF. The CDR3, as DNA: TGTGCCAGCAGCTTAGGGGCCGGGAAGGGGCCCCAGCATTTT.

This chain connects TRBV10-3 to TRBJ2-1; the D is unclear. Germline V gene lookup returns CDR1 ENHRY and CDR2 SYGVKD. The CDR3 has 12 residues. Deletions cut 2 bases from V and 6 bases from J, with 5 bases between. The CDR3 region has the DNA TGTGCCATCAGTGAGGACTCCAATGAGCAGTTCTTC. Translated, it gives CAISEDSNEQFF.

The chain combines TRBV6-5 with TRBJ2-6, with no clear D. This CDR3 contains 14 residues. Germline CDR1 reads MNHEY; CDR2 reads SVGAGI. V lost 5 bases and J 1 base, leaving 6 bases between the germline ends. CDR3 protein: CASSPGSGANVLTF. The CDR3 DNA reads TGTGCCAGCAGTCCCGGATCTGGGGCCAACGTCCTGACTTTC.

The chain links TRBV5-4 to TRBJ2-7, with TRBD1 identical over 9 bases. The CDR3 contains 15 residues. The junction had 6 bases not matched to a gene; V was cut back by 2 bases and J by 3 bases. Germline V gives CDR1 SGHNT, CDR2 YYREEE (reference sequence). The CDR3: CASSFSGQGNYEQYF. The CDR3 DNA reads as TGTGCCAGCAGCTTTTCGGGACAGGGTAACTACGAGCAGTACTTC.